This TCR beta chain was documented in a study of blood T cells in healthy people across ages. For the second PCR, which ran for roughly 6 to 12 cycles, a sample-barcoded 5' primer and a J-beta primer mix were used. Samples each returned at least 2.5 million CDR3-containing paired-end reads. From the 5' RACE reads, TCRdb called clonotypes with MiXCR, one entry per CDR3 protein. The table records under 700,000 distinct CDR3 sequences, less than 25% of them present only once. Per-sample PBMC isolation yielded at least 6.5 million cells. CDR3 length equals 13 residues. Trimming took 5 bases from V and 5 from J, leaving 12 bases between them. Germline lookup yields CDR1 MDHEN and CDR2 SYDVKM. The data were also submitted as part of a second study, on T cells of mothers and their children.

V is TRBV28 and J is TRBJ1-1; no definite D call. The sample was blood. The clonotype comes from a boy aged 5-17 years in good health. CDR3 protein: CASSQSGRTEAFF. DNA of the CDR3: TGTGCCAGCAGTCAGTCGGGAAGAACTGAAGCTTTCTTT.